This T cell receptor (beta chain) was obtained from a study of CD8+CD57+ T cells in acquired aplastic anemia. V lost 3 bases and J lost 1; bases outside the gene matches: 2. Germline values: CDR1 KGHDR, CDR2 SFDVKD. The CDR3 is made up of 17 amino acids. Genomic DNA served as template for TCR beta VDJ and CDR3 profiling. A single record per CDR3 protein comes from TCRdb applying MiXCR to the reads. The data contain under 200,000 distinct CDR3 sequences, 45% to 50% of them seen just once; the ten biggest clones take up more than 30%. Before being chosen for sequencing, patients had shown CD8+CD57+ cell expansion by flow cytometry.

The sequencing input was sorted CD4+, CD8+, or CD8+CD57+ T cells (not recorded which) from PBMCs. The rearrangement joins TRBV24-1 to TRBJ2-5; 15 bases are shared with TRBD2. This TCR came from a human donor with aplastic anemia. The CDR3 DNA is TGTGCCACCAGTGATGGACTAGCGGGGGGGTTCCAAGAGACCCAGTACTTC. As protein: CATSDGLAGGFQETQYF.